The 21 T cell receptor beta chains below were found in one sample sequenced in a study of human T cells and chemical hapten exposure. Each CDR3 protein gets one entry after TCRdb re-called the RACE reads with MiXCR. The repertoire holds approximately 260,000 distinct CDR3 sequences, around 7% seen once, with roughly 1.2% in the top ten. Specified time point: pre-sensitization, week 0. Treatment defined: therapeutic diphenylcyclopropenone sensitization with weekly scalp DPC. The specimen was whole blood, collected in connection with sensitization to the hapten diphenylcyclopropenone (DPC). These receptors originate from a man aged 18 to 29 with alopecia areata. Some clones in this sample may be carry-over from other donors' samples.

This clonotype was observed many times. This chain uses TRBV6-5 with TRBJ2-6; possibly TRBD2 for D (6 bases). Germline CDR1 is MNHEY and CDR2 is SVGAGI. V gave up 5 bases and J gave up 0 bases, with 26 bases separating them. The CDR3 has 21 amino acids. CDR3 bases: TGTGCCAGCAGTGCGCGGGGACGGACGATCTCTTTTAGCTCTGGGGCCAACGTCCTGACTTTC. The encoded protein is CASSARGRTISFSSGANVLTF.

In this sample, this clonotype turned up many times. This chain connects TRBV14 to TRBJ2-1; no reliable D call. Trimming took off 0 bases at V and 9 bases at J, with 3 bases between the two ends. CDR3 length: 11 residues. CDR1 and CDR2 (germline): SGHDN, FVKESK. The CDR3 DNA reads as TGTGCCAGCAGCCAAGAAGTTGAGCAGTTCTTC. It codes for CASSQEVEQFF.

The sample holds a few counts of this clonotype. The chain joins TRBV6-2 or TRBV6-3 to TRBJ2-4; D might be TRBD1 (5 bases). The CDR3 has 12 residues. Germline V gene lookup returns CDR1 MNHEY and CDR2 SVGEGT. V lost 7 bases, J lost 7 bases, and 11 bases lay in between. The DNA of the CDR3 is TGTGCCAGCACGACAGTAGGGAACATTCAGTACTTC. Amino acids: CASTTVGNIQYF.

Ten or more counts support this clonotype. The V gene is TRBV20-1, the J gene TRBJ2-7, with 9 bases that match TRBD1. V lost 6 bases, J lost 1 base, and 7 bases stayed unmatched. Germline lookup yields CDR1 DFQATT and CDR2 SNEGSKA (reference sequence). The CDR3 is 14 residues long. The chain's CDR3 is CSAHEGTGSYEQYF. For the CDR3, the DNA is TGCAGTGCCCACGAGGGGACAGGGTCCTACGAGCAGTACTTC.

As to this clonotype: A read error is possible here, since a much larger clone lies one base away. The CDR3 bases are TGCAGTGCTTGGATGGGACAGGGCAATCAGCCCCAGCTTTTT. Translation: CSAWMGQGNQPQLF. The V call is TRBV20-1, the J call TRBJ1-5; TRBD1 agrees at 9 bases. In germline, CDR1 is DFQATT, CDR2 SNEGSKA (reference sequence). The CDR3 loop spans 14 amino acids.

This clonotype was observed at least ten times. The chain combines TRBV18 with TRBJ2-5; TRBD1 matches 8 bases. The CDR3 extends over 15 amino acids. The germline V gene encodes CDR1 KGHSH and CDR2 LQKENI. V trimming: 4 bases; J trimming: 3 bases; junction bases outside the gene matches: 7. The CDR3 is CASSRGQGHKETQYF. CDR3 coding DNA: TGTGCCAGCTCACGAGGACAGGGTCACAAAGAGACCCAGTACTTC. The full variable domain, completed using reference TRBV18 and TRBJ2-5, is NAGVMQNPRHLVRRRGQEARLRCSPMKGHSHVYWYRQLPEEGLKFMVYLQKENIIDESGMPKERFSAEFPKEGPSILRIQQVVRGDSAAYFCASSRGQGHKETQYFGPGTRLLVL.

The chain has TRBV12-3 or TRBV12-4 and TRBJ2-1, with 8 bases lining up with TRBD1. J lost 4 bases, V lost 5 bases, and 7 bases had no gene match. The CDR3 is 15 amino acids. The CDR3 sequence: CASSAQGVGYNEQFF. DNA of the CDR3: TGTGCCAGCAGTGCACAGGGGGTTGGTTACAATGAGCAGTTCTTC.

The sample holds many counts of this clonotype. The junction departs from the called germline gene at one end, perhaps through a read error. The V call is TRBV10-3, the J call TRBJ1-1; D is undetermined. Germline V gene sequence: CDR1 ENHRY, CDR2 SYGVKD. CDR3 length: 15 residues. Written as DNA, the CDR3 is TGTGCCATCAGCGAGTGGGGAATTGGGAGCACTGAAGCTTTCTTT. Protein: CAISEWGIGSTEAFF.

This clonotype was observed at least ten times. This chain links TRBV3-1 with TRBJ2-2; weak D call: TRBD2 (5 bases). Germline V gene data show CDR1 as LGHDT and CDR2 as YNNKEL (reference sequence). There are 15 residues in the CDR3. Between the trimmed V and J ends, which lost 0 bases and 1 base, there was a span of 6 bases. The CDR3 DNA follows: TGTGCCAGCAGCCAAGATGGGAGGAACACCGGGGAGCTGTTTTTT. The encoded protein is CASSQDGRNTGELFF.

This clonotype was seen many times. This sequence joins TRBV10-3 and TRBJ2-1; D perhaps matches TRBD1 (6 bases). Trimming shortened V by 8 bases and J by 5 bases, and 16 bases separated the two germline ends. CDR1 is ENHRY and CDR2 is SYGVKD in the germline V gene. CDR3 length equals 14 residues. The CDR3 protein is CAIDKGDTNNEQFF. The CDR3 nucleotides read TGTGCCATCGACAAAGGGGACACAAACAATGAGCAGTTCTTC.

The V gene is TRBV3-1, the J gene TRBJ1-1; D uncertain. This CDR3 is built from 13 residues. Trimming removed 1 base from V and 8 bases from J, with 11 bases in between. Germline assignment: CDR1 LGHDT and CDR2 YNNKEL (reference sequence). The CDR3 DNA follows: TGTGCCAGCAGCCAAGGCGCCAGGCGAGAAGCTTTCTTT. Translation gives CASSQGARREAFF.

This clonotype was detected ten times or more. The chain carries TRBV6-2 or TRBV6-3 and TRBJ1-1; 7 bases fit TRBD1. Germline V lookup: CDR1 MNHEY, CDR2 SVGEGT. The CDR3 contains 16 residues. V shed 6 bases and J 1 base; nucleotides not matched to a gene: 11. CDR3 sequence (DNA): TGTGCCAGCAGCGCCATTCCCGGGACAGCGAACACTGAAGCTTTCTTT. This codes for CASSAIPGTANTEAFF.

J is TRBJ2-5 and V is TRBV12-3 or TRBV12-4; D is unresolved. This CDR3 has 17 amino acids. V gave up 1 base and J gave up 0 bases, with 15 bases separating them. CDR3 amino acids: CASSLVVGPQYQETQYF. The DNA of the CDR3 is TGTGCCAGCAGTTTAGTGGTAGGGCCCCAGTACCAAGAGACCCAGTACTTC.

J is TRBJ1-3 and V is TRBV7-6; TRBD1 might be the D (6 bases). The CDR3 contains 17 residues. Germline V lookup: CDR1 SGHVS, CDR2 FNYEAQ. V dropped 5 bases and J dropped 0 bases, with 17 bases sitting between them. This CDR3 reads CASSRPAGAHSGNTIYF. The CDR3 region has the DNA TGTGCCAGCAGCCGCCCCGCAGGGGCGCACTCTGGAAACACCATATATTTT.

In this sample, this clonotype turned up a few times. The gene calls are TRBV6-6 and TRBJ1-5; 9 bases are shared with TRBD1. CDR3 length: 16 amino acids. Germline V gene data show CDR1 as MNHNY and CDR2 as SVGAGI (reference sequence). Trimming at V came to 2 bases and at J to 4 bases, leaving 6 bases not matched to a gene. The CDR3 sequence is CASSYNRDRDNQPQHF. CDR3 coding DNA: TGTGCCAGCAGTTACAATCGGGACAGGGATAATCAGCCCCAGCATTTT.

The V and J genes are TRBV6-2 or TRBV6-3 and TRBJ1-4; TRBD1 is a possible D gene (6 bases). The CDR3 extends over 15 amino acids. CDR1 and CDR2 from the germline V gene are MNHEY and SVGEGT. V was pared by 0 bases and J by 6 bases, with 11 bases between. The CDR3 DNA reads as TGTGCCAGCAGTTACTCGCCAGGGGCTGATGAAAAACTGTTTTTT. Encoded protein: CASSYSPGADEKLFF.

The J gene is TRBJ1-5, the V gene TRBV7-9, with D possibly matching TRBD1 (5 bases). V dropped 2 bases and J dropped 0 bases, with 11 bases sitting between them. The CDR3 sequence is 16 residues long. CDR1 and CDR2 from the germline V gene are SEHNR and FQNEAQ (reference sequence). This chain's CDR3 is CASSLQGALSNQPQHF. The CDR3 nucleotides read TGTGCCAGCAGCTTACAAGGGGCCCTTAGCAATCAGCCCCAGCATTTT.

The genes are TRBV12-3 or TRBV12-4 and TRBJ1-2, with TRBD1 matching over 7 bases. CDR3 length: 13 amino acids. V was clipped by 6 bases and J by 5 bases; unmatched bases: 6. DNA for the CDR3: TGTGCCAGCAGCCCACAGGGGTGGTATGGCTACACCTTC. Its protein product is CASSPQGWYGYTF.

Only a few counts were recorded for this clonotype. This sequence joins TRBV27 and TRBJ2-1, with 7 nucleotides matching TRBD1. This CDR3 contains 15 residues. Looked up from germline, CDR1 is MNHEY and CDR2 is SMNVEV (reference sequence). The V and J ends lost 2 bases and 7 bases, in that order; junction bases with no gene match: 8. CDR3 in amino acids: CASSLRGGRLNEQFF. As DNA, the CDR3 is TGTGCCAGCAGTTTAAGAGGGGGCCGATTGAATGAGCAGTTCTTC.

This clonotype was observed at least ten times. The V call is TRBV29-1, the J call TRBJ1-1; D is undetermined. The V gene lost 3 bases and the J gene lost 4 bases, with 6 bases spanning the gap. The V gene's germline CDR1 is SQVTM and CDR2 ANQGSEA. There are 11 residues in the CDR3. CDR3 DNA sequence: TGCAGCGTTGAGACGGGCACTGAAGCTTTCTTT. Amino acids: CSVETGTEAFF.

V is TRBV10-3 and J is TRBJ1-1; D possibly corresponds to TRBD1 (5 bases). Germline V CDR1 and CDR2: ENHRY, SYGVKD. This CDR3 region has 14 residues. V was clipped by 6 bases and J by 2 bases, with 13 bases between them. The DNA of the CDR3 is TGTGCCATCAGCCCGACGACAGCTAACACTGAAGCTTTCTTT. Protein sequence: CAISPTTANTEAFF.